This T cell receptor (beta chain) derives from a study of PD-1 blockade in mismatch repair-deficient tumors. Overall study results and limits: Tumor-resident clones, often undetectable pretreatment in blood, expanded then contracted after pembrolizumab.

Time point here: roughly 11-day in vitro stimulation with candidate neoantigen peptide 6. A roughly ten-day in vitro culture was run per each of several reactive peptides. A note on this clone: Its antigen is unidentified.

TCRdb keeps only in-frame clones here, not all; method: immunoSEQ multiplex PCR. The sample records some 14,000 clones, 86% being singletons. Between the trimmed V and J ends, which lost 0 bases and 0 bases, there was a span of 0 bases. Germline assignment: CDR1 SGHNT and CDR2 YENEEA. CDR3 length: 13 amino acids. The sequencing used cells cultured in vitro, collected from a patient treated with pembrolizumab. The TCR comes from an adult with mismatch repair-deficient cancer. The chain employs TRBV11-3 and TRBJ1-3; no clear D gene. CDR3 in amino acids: CASSLDSGNTIYF. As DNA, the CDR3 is TGTGCCAGCAGCTTAGACTCTGGAAACACCATATATTTT. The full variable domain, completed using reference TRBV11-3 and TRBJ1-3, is EAGVVQSPRYKIIEKKQPVAFWCNPISGHNTLYWYLQNLGQGPELLIRYENEEAVDDSQLPKDRFSAERLKGVDSTLKIQPAELGDSAVYLCASSLDSGNTIYFGEGSWLTVV.